This T cell receptor (beta chain) was recorded in a study of cytomegalovirus exposure and HLA in healthy donors. Findings and caveats of the study: Researchers catalogued about 150 TCR beta chains as cytomegalovirus-associated. A later analysis reported that several of the most significant clusters appeared to be linked to common viral pathogens, among them Epstein-Barr virus.

Participants comprised healthy donors of bone marrow. On this clone itself: The antigen is unknown.

This CDR3 contains 13 residues. The V end was cut by 3 bases, the J end by 2 bases, with 7 bases between. Per the germline V gene, CDR1 is MNHEY and CDR2 is SVGAGI. Vbeta (60) and Jbeta (13) primers were used in the PCR. The authors' processing: Later work found 65 million to 90 million unique TCR beta chains, with 9 million to 13 million shared. Libraries were prepared by immunoSEQ multiplex PCR; TCRdb keeps only in-frame clonotypes and omits some of them. That table supplies the V and J calls and clone size; D and trimming were determined from the DNA. The sample has 170,000 or so clones; approximately 80% are singletons.

V is TRBV6-5 and J is TRBJ1-2; D is unclear. What was sequenced was PBMCs. This receptor was taken from a man in his late teens or twenties in good health and CMV-seronegative. The CDR3 loop is CASSYMRNYGYTF. CDR3 bases: TGTGCCAGCAGTTATATGCGGAACTATGGCTACACCTTC.